This paragraph covers one TCR beta chain sequence. The target antigen is unknown. This specimen comes from a study of T cells in Graves' hyperthyroidism and ophthalmopathy. Study background: Peripheral blood was acquired at first diagnosis, ahead of any therapy whatsoever.

General study findings and limits: In the analysis, a 13 V-J model separated ophthalmopathy from stable hyperthyroidism.

This CDR3 is built from 19 residues. Trimming stripped 0 bases from V and 5 bases from J, with 25 bases between. The germline CDR1 and CDR2 sequences are LNHNV and YYDKDF (reference sequence). Researchers took RNA transcripts and amplified the TCR beta CDR3 regions from them. Carried out on the TCR CDR3, a first-round RT-PCR used the HTBI primer set. MiXCR was run by TCRdb on the multiplex PCR reads, yielding one entry per CDR3 protein. Among about 380,000 distinct CDR3 sequences listed, approximately 15% were seen once. Sequenced: blood. The V gene is TRBV15, the J gene TRBJ1-1; TRBD1 is a possible D gene (5 bases). This sequence originates from a woman in her sixties or seventies with Graves' hyperthyroidism. CDR3 in amino acids: CATSRDLAAGRHRTTEAFF. In nucleotides, the CDR3 is TGTGCCACCAGCAGAGATCTGGCGGCAGGGAGACATAGAACAACTGAAGCTTTCTTT. Filled out from reference TRBV15 and TRBJ1-1, the complete variable domain reads DAMVIQNPRYQVTQFGKPVTLSCSQTLNHNVMYWYQQKSSQAPKLLFHYYDKDFNNEADTPDNFQSRRPNTSFCFLDIRSPGLGDTAMYLCATSRDLAAGRHRTTEAFFGQGTRLTVV.